Shown below are 4 T cell receptor beta chains from a single sample sequenced in a study of beta chain features in type 1 diabetes. The study, taken as a whole, reports: Shorter TCRB CDR3s, moderately but significantly so, were found in Type 1 diabetes patients in all four CD4+ subsets.

Investigators reverse transcribed all isolated RNA, so they sequenced expressed TCRB transcripts. Libraries were prepared by immunoSEQ multiplex PCR; TCRdb keeps only in-frame clonotypes and omits some of them. This sample carries 600,000 to 700,000 clones, around 11% of them seen once, and the ten largest clones take 0.09% to 0.15%. No cognate antigen is known for these TCRs. The material sequenced was naive CD4+ T cells from blood. The source of these receptors is a man younger than 40 with type 1 diabetes.

In its sample, this clone was seen a few times. V is TRBV9 and J is TRBJ1-2; D gene unclear. The V and J ends lost 3 bases and 3 bases respectively, with 6 bases between them. The CDR3 runs 12 residues. The germline CDR1 and CDR2 sequences are SGDLS and YYNGEE. CDR3 protein: CASSGRDYGYTF. In DNA, the CDR3 is TGTGCCAGCAGCGGGAGGGACTATGGCTACACCTTC.

The rearrangement joins TRBV9 to TRBJ1-3; the D is unclear. CDR3 length: 14 amino acids. Trimming removed 1 base from V and 0 bases from J, with 5 bases in between. CDR1 SGDLS and CDR2 YYNGEE come from the germline V gene. This CDR3 is CASSVYASGNTIYF. CDR3 nucleotides: TGTGCCAGCAGCGTATACGCCTCTGGAAACACCATATATTTT.

This clone has only a few counts. The chain uses TRBV28 and TRBJ1-2, with a tentative D call TRBD1 (5 bases). V gave up 6 bases and J gave up 7 bases, with 15 bases separating them. The CDR3 length is 13 residues. Germline-derived CDR1 and CDR2 are MDHEN and SYDVKM. CDR3: CASRTGTPSGYTF. CDR3 in DNA: TGTGCCAGCAGAACTGGGACCCCCAGTGGCTACACCTTC.

This clone was counted only a few times. The gene calls are TRBV6-5 and TRBJ1-2; tentative D call: TRBD1 (5 bases). V lost 6 bases and J 0 bases, leaving 11 bases between the germline ends. The germline V gene has CDR1 MNHEY and CDR2 SVGAGI. The CDR3 totals 14 residues. The CDR3 DNA reads as TGTGCCAGCAGGGGGGACTCTACTAACTATGGCTACACCTTC. It yields the protein CASRGDSTNYGYTF.